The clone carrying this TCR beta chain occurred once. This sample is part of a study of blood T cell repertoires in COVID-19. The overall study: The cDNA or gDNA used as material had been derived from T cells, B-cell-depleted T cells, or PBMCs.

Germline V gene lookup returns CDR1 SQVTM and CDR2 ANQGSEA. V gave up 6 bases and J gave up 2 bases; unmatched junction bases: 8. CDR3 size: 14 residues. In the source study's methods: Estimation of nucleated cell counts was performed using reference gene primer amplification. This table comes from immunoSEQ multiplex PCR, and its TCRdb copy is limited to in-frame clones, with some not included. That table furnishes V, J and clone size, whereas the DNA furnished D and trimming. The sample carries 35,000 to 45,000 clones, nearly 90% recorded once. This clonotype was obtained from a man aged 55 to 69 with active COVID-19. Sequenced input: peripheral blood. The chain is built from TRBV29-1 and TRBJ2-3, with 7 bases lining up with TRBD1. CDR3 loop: CSVWPGTVTDTQYF. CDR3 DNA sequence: TGCAGCGTCTGGCCAGGGACAGTCACAGATACGCAGTATTTT.